This is a list of T cell receptor beta chains from one sample in a study of type 1 and type 2 diabetes patients. TCRdb independently ran MiXCR on the multiplex PCR reads; one entry per CDR3 protein. The sample consists of about 290,000 distinct CDR3 sequences, around 50% of them appearing once. The sample was peripheral blood mononuclear cells (PBMCs). Receptors were obtained from a man in his late teens or twenties with type 2 diabetes. Each CDR3 is given without its conserved first and last residue.

j_call v_call cdr3_aa
TRBJ1-1 TRBV2 ASGHVMNTEAF
TRBJ2-7 TRBV6-5 ASSRGQGFYEQY
TRBJ2-5 TRBV19 ASSKVEQVETQY
TRBJ1-1 TRBV25-1 ASMKGATEAF
TRBJ1-2 TRBV14 ASSYWQGDYGYT
TRBJ1-2 TRBV9 ASQLGSGGYT
TRBJ1-6 TRBV2 ASSEALGGPNSPLH
TRBJ2-3 TRBV9 ASSQVAGLGATDTQY
TRBJ1-6 TRBV19 ASSMGNANSPLH
TRBJ2-3 TRBV10-2 ASSPGFRRTDTQY
TRBJ2-1 TRBV20-1 SARGSGDNNEQF
TRBJ2-5 TRBV19 ASSPRQGTETQY
TRBJ2-7 TRBV27 ASSLGQRFYEQY
TRBJ1-5 TRBV7-2 ASSNRGRGSNQPQH
TRBJ2-3 TRBV20-1 SASSLREGTDTQY
TRBJ2-7 TRBV12-5 ASGLGTLSREQY